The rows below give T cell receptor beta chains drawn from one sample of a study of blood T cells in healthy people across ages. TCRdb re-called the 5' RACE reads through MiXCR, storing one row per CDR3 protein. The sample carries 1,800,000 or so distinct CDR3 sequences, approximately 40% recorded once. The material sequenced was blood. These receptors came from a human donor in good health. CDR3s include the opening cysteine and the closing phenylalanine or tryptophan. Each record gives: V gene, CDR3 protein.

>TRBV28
CASTELFGGNSNQPQHF
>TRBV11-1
CASSPGQVPDEQFF
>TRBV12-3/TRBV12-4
CASSFSGGIYEQFF
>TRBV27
CASSHAGLNTEAFF
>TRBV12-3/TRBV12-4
CASSSNRGFAYEQYF
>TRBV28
CASSPPPAYEQYF
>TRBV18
CASSPPRVGAFF
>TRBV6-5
CASGRIYEQYF
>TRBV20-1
CSASREGGQPQHF
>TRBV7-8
CASSPTILTGGNQPQHF
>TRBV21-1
CASSKLPHLTSHTGVPDDGYTF
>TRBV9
CASSPGRPGLYGYTF
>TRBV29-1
CSVEGYQETQYF
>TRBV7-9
CASSPPHRTDTQYF
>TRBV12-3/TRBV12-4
CASSLEPREQYF
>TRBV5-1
CASSSAAGIYGYTF
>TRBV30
CAWSPLAGLRDTQYF
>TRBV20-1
CSASVPGPTDQPQHF